The rows below give T cell receptor beta chains drawn from one sample of a study of T cell changes during pregnancy in multiple sclerosis. This table comes from immunoSEQ multiplex PCR, and its TCRdb copy is limited to in-frame clones, with some not included. The sample has roughly 59,000 clones; just under 95% are singletons. Sequenced material: CD4+ T cells from peripheral blood mononuclear cells, taken before pregnancy. The origin of the receptors is a female donor with multiple sclerosis, enrolled in a pregnancy study. The CDR3 runs from the conserved cysteine through the conserved F or W. D genes are given only for firm matches. Some rows have no size entry. The others give once, few or many, or a class for an expanded clone.

CDR3aa,CDR3nt,abundance,d_gene,v_gene,j_gene
CASSLGGTGVTDTQYF,TGTGCCAGCAGTTTGGGCGGGACAGGGGTCACAGATACGCAGTATTTT,-,TRBD1,TRBV28,TRBJ2-3
CASSLSGTAQETQYF,TGTGCCAGCAGCTTGTCTGGGACAGCACAAGAGACCCAGTACTTC,-,TRBD1,TRBV5-6,TRBJ2-5
CASSLTGTGKAEAFF,TGTGCCAGCAGCTTAACCGGGACAGGCAAAGCTGAAGCTTTCTTT,-,TRBD1,TRBV7-9,TRBJ1-1
CASSFNRGQLLDTQYF,TGTGCCAGCAGCTTCAACAGGGGGCAACTTTTGGATACGCAGTATTTT,-,TRBD1,TRBV5-4,TRBJ2-3
CASSLRGTSGFSYEQYF,TGTGCCAGCAGCTTGAGAGGGACTAGCGGTTTCTCCTACGAGCAGTACTTC,-,TRBD2,TRBV7-6,TRBJ2-7
CASSGRGTGANVLTF,TGTGCCAGCAGCGGGCGGGGTACTGGGGCCAACGTCCTGACTTTC,-,-,TRBV2,TRBJ2-6
CASSVQGTTNEKLFF,TGCGCCAGCAGCGTTCAGGGGACAACTAATGAAAAACTGTTTTTT,-,-,TRBV5-1,TRBJ1-4
CASSYFPRGRRETQYF,TGTGCCAGCAGTTACTTTCCCAGGGGGCGAAGGGAGACCCAGTACTTC,-,TRBD1,TRBV6-5,TRBJ2-5
CASSVGQTSYEQYF,TGCGCCAGCAGCGTGGGACAGACCTCCTACGAGCAGTACTTC,-,TRBD1,TRBV5-1,TRBJ2-7
CASSYSMPPAYEQYF,TGTGCCAGCAGTTACTCGATGCCGCCAGCCTACGAGCAGTACTTC,-,-,TRBV6-6,TRBJ2-7
CASSLRLPPIQYF,TGTGCCAGCAGTCTCAGACTTCCCCCCATCCAGTACTTC,-,-,TRBV2,TRBJ2-5
CASSLEGNTVSNQPQHF,TGTGCCAGCAGCTTAGAGGGGAACACAGTTAGCAATCAGCCCCAGCATTTT,-,-,TRBV7-2,TRBJ1-5
CASSKDRAGNTIYF,TGTGCCAGCAGCAAGGACAGGGCTGGAAACACCATATATTTT,-,TRBD1,TRBV5-6,TRBJ1-3
CASSEGQGLDTQYF,TGTGCCAGCAGCGAGGGACAGGGGTTAGATACGCAGTATTTT,-,TRBD1,TRBV9,TRBJ2-3
CASSLPRGTATYEQYF,TGTGCCAGCAGTTTACCTCGGGGGACAGCGACCTACGAGCAGTACTTC,-,-,TRBV28,TRBJ2-7
CASSSNSNQPQHF,TGTGCCAGCAGCAGTAACTCCAATCAGCCCCAGCATTTT,few,-,TRBV7-2,TRBJ1-5
CASSLTQNNEQFF,TGTGCCAGCAGTCTGACACAGAACAATGAGCAGTTCTTC,once,-,TRBV27,TRBJ2-1
CATSTGELFF,TGTGCCACTAGCACCGGGGAGCTGTTTTTT,-,-,TRBV28,TRBJ2-2
CASGVTQPQHF,TGTGCCAGCGGAGTTACTCAGCCCCAGCATTTT,-,-,TRBV6-5,TRBJ1-5
CASSPPGSTEAFF,TGTGCCAGCAGCCCGCCGGGTAGCACTGAAGCTTTCTTT,-,-,TRBV7-9,TRBJ1-1
CASSLLAGVPQETQYF,TGTGCCAGCAGCTTATTGGCGGGAGTACCCCAAGAGACCCAGTACTTC,-,TRBD2,TRBV7-6,TRBJ2-5
CASKWRGQGPETQYF,TGTGCCAGCAAGTGGCGGGGGCAGGGCCCAGAGACCCAGTACTTC,-,-,TRBV6-1,TRBJ2-5
CASSVIGTGTGELFF,TGTGCCAGCAGCGTAATAGGGACAGGGACCGGGGAGCTGTTTTTT,-,TRBD1,TRBV9,TRBJ2-2
CASSTRQGVNYGYTF,TGTGCCAGTAGTACCCGACAGGGGGTGAACTATGGCTACACCTTC,few,TRBD1,TRBV19,TRBJ1-2
CASRRTGNEQFF,TGTGCCAGCAGGAGGACGGGGAATGAGCAGTTCTTC,-,-,TRBV27,TRBJ2-1
CASSDGTRGHTDTQYF,TGTGCCAGCAGCGATGGGACCAGGGGCCACACAGATACGCAGTATTTT,-,-,TRBV11-2,TRBJ2-3
CASTLSGETQYF,TGTGCCAGCACCCTCAGCGGAGAGACCCAGTACTTC,once,-,TRBV2,TRBJ2-5
CASSPDRTNTGELFF,TGTGCCAGCTCACCCGACAGGACGAACACCGGGGAGCTGTTTTTT,-,-,TRBV18,TRBJ2-2
CASSSITGYGEKLFF,TGTGCCAGCAGCTCAATTACAGGGTATGGTGAAAAACTGTTTTTT,-,-,TRBV7-2,TRBJ1-4
CASRETGGLNTEAFF,TGTGCCAGCAGGGAAACAGGGGGCTTGAACACTGAAGCTTTCTTT,-,TRBD1,TRBV5-4,TRBJ1-1
CASRPEINTEAFF,TGTGCCAGCAGGCCGGAGATAAACACTGAAGCTTTCTTT,-,-,TRBV6-5,TRBJ1-1
CASSYENRGQTYEQYF,TGTGCCAGCAGTTACGAAAACCGGGGACAGACCTACGAGCAGTACTTC,-,TRBD1,TRBV28,TRBJ2-7
CASRSLYEQYF,TGTGCCAGCAGGTCTCTCTACGAGCAGTACTTC,-,-,TRBV6-5,TRBJ2-7
CSVGGSNQPQHF,TGCAGCGTTGGAGGGAGCAATCAGCCCCAGCATTTT,-,-,TRBV29-1,TRBJ1-5
CASSQDVLGQGARVYGYTF,TGCGCCAGCAGCCAAGATGTCCTGGGACAGGGGGCCCGAGTCTATGGCTACACCTTC,-,TRBD1,TRBV4-1,TRBJ1-2
CASSPAGTFEQFF,TGTGCCAGCAGCCCAGCCGGGACATTTGAGCAGTTCTTC,-,-,TRBV6-5,TRBJ2-1
CASSYSGTGGRTEAFF,TGTGCCAGCAGTTACTCGGGGACAGGGGGCCGCACTGAAGCTTTCTTT,-,TRBD1,TRBV6-6,TRBJ1-1
CASSLTLARVSDTQYF,TGTGCCAGCAGCTTAACACTAGCGCGGGTCTCAGATACGCAGTATTTT,-,TRBD2,TRBV7-9,TRBJ2-3
CASSLVLAHNEQFF,TGTGCCAGCAGCTTGGTACTCGCTCACAATGAGCAGTTCTTC,-,-,TRBV11-3,TRBJ2-1
CASSVGTSGREKDEQFF,TGTGCCAGCAGCGTAGGAACTAGCGGGAGGGAAAAGGATGAGCAGTTCTTC,-,TRBD2,TRBV9,TRBJ2-1
CASSHGTGPRLNYGYTF,TGTGCCAGTAGCCATGGGACAGGGCCACGGCTTAACTATGGCTACACCTTC,-,TRBD1,TRBV19,TRBJ1-2
CASSLVVSGRGYNEQFF,TGCGCCAGCAGCTTGGTGGTTAGCGGGAGGGGGTACAATGAGCAGTTCTTC,-,TRBD2,TRBV5-1,TRBJ2-1
CASSQDITGNYEQYF,TGCGCCAGCAGCCAAGATATCACAGGGAACTACGAGCAGTACTTC,-,-,TRBV4-3,TRBJ2-7
CASIWTGEVGNQPQHF,TGTGCCAGCATTTGGACAGGGGAAGTGGGCAATCAGCCCCAGCATTTT,-,TRBD1,TRBV28,TRBJ1-5
CASSYPVGGQREQYF,TGTGCCAGCAGTTATCCCGTTGGGGGACAGCGGGAGCAGTACTTC,-,TRBD1,TRBV6-6,TRBJ2-7
CASSLRLAGREQFF,TGTGCCAGCAGCTTACGACTAGCGGGAAGGGAGCAGTTCTTC,-,TRBD2,TRBV11-2,TRBJ2-1
CASSPKLTPNYGYTF,TGTGCCAGCAGTCCTAAACTCACTCCTAACTATGGCTACACCTTC,-,-,TRBV27,TRBJ1-2
CASSPGQENTEAFF,TGTGCCAGCTCACCTGGGCAGGAGAACACTGAAGCTTTCTTT,-,-,TRBV18,TRBJ1-1